This TCR beta chain appears in the sequencing data of a study of blood T cell repertoires in COVID-19. TCRdb's table, derived via immunoSEQ multiplex PCR, lists solely in-frame clones and lacks some. The sample carries about 180,000 clones, around four fifths recorded once. Germline V gene lookup returns CDR1 SGHTA and CDR2 FQGNSA. V was pared by 4 bases and J by 7 bases, with 17 bases between. CDR3 length equals 14 residues. The chain has TRBV7-2 and TRBJ2-7, with D perhaps matching TRBD2 (5 bases). The origin of this receptor is a woman in her fifties or sixties with acute or convalescent COVID-19. The sample was peripheral blood. The CDR3 region is CASSYERPGIEQYF. The CDR3 region has the DNA TGTGCCAGCAGCTATGAACGGCCCGGGATTGAGCAGTACTTC.